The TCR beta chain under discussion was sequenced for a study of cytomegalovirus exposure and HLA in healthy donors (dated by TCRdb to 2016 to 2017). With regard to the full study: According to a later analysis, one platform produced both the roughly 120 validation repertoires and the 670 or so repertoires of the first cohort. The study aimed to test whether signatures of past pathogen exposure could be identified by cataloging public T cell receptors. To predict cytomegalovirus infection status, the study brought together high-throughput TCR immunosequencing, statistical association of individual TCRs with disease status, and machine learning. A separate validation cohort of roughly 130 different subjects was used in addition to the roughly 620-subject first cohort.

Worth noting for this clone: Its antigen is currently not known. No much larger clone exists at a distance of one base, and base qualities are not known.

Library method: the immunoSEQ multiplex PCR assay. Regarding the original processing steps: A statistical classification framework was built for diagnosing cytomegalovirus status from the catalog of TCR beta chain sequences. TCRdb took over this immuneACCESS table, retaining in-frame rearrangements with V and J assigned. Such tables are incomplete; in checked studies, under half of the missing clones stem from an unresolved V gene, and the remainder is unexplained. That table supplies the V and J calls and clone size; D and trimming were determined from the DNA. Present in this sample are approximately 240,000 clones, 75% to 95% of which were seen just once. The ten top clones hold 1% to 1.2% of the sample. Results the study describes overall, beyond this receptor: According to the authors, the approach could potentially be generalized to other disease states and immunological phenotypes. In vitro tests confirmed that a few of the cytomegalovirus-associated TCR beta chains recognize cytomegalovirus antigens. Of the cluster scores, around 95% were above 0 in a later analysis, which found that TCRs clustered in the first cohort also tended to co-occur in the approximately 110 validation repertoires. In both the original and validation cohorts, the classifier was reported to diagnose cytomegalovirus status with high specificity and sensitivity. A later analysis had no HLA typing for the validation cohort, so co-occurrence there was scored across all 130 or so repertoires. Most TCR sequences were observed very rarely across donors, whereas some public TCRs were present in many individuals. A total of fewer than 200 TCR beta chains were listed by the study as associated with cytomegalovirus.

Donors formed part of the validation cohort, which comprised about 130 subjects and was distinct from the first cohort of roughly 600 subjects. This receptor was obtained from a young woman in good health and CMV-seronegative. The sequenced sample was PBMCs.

The nucleotide sequence is given as TGCAGCGCCTCGGACAGCCCCTACGAGCAGTACTTC. This sequence encodes CSASDSPYEQYF. Recombination connected TRBV29-1 to TRBJ2-7, and perhaps TRBD1 as D gene, on 6 matching bases. The germline V gene encodes CDR1 SQVTM and CDR2 ANQGSEA. V is pared back by 7 bases and J by 2 bases, with 12 bases lying between the germline termini. The CDR3 spans 12 residues, from the cysteine through the phenylalanine. Only the CDR3 region is kept as DNA, spanning 36 bases read in frame from base 1.